These 17 T cell receptor beta chains originate from one sample sequenced in a study of shared clonotypes between healthy human individuals. Sequencing was performed with immunoSEQ multiplex PCR; in TCRdb, only in-frame clones are kept and a portion is missing. The table records about 1.1 million clones, roughly 77% of them present only once. What was sequenced was memory CD4+ T cells from PBMCs. Noted subset: CD45RA-negative fraction. These receptors all stem from a man aged 18-30 years in good health. Some clones in this sample may be carry-over from other donors' samples.

This chain joins TRBV28 and TRBJ1-2; 7 bases match TRBD1. The germline V gene has CDR1 MDHEN and CDR2 SYDVKM. The CDR3 loop spans 15 amino acids. V lost 8 bases and J lost 4; bases outside the gene matches: 13. Here the CDR3 DNA reads TGTGCCAGCTCACACCGGGGACAGATCGGCTATGGCTACACCTTC. Protein: CASSHRGQIGYGYTF.

As concerns this clone: Other DNA sequences from this sample encode an identical CDR3 as well. This rearrangement joins TRBV2 to TRBJ1-2; tentative D call: TRBD1 (6 bases). The germline CDR1 and CDR2 sequences are SNHLY and FYNNEI. The CDR3 has 13 amino acids. Deletions cut 3 bases from V and 8 bases from J, with 13 bases between. This chain's CDR3 is CASSDPRGEGYTF. The CDR3 DNA reads as TGTGCCAGCAGTGACCCCAGGGGTGAGGGCTACACCTTC.

The chain couples TRBV7-2 to TRBJ1-3, with 7 bases matching TRBD1. The germline V gene has CDR1 SGHTA and CDR2 FQGNSA. This CDR3 spans 17 amino acids. The V segment lost 5 bases and the J segment 4 bases; nucleotides outside the gene matches: 14. CDR3 coding DNA: TGTGCCAGCAGCCTCTACCCTCAGGGGGTAACCGGAAACACCATATATTTT. Residues: CASSLYPQGVTGNTIYF. Variable domain in full (rest from reference TRBV7-2 and TRBJ1-3): GAGVSQSPSNKVTEKGKDVELRCDPISGHTALYWYRQSLGQGLEFLIYFQGNSAPDKSGLPSDRFSAERTGGSVSTLTIQRTQQEDSAVYLCASSLYPQGVTGNTIYFGEGSWLTVV.

The chain combines TRBV7-6 with TRBJ2-2; 7 bases line up with TRBD1. V shed 3 bases, J shed 0 bases, and the junction held 7 bases outside the gene matches. CDR1 and CDR2 (germline): SGHVS, FNYEAQ. CDR3 size: 17 residues. CDR3 residues: CASSFRQGWANTGELFF. The CDR3 nucleotides are TGTGCCAGCAGCTTCCGACAGGGTTGGGCGAACACCGGGGAGCTGTTTTTT. The variable domain in full, completed from reference TRBV7-6 and TRBJ2-2, reads GAGVSQSPRYKVTKRGQDVALRCDPISGHVSLYWYRQALGQGPEFLTYFNYEAQQDKSGLPNDRFSAERPEGSISTLTIQRTEQRDSAMYRCASSFRQGWANTGELFFGEGSRLTVL.

The chain couples TRBV5-6 to TRBJ2-7; D unclear. Germline CDR1 SGHDT, CDR2 YYEEEE. The CDR3 has 12 residues. V was clipped by 2 bases and J by 4 bases, with 7 bases between them. The CDR3 reads CASSFQSYEQYF. The DNA for the CDR3 is TGTGCCAGCAGCTTCCAGAGTTACGAGCAGTACTTC.

Concerning this clone: The identical CDR3 is also encoded by other nucleotide sequences in the sample. This sequence joins TRBV28 and TRBJ2-5, with TRBD2 as a possible D gene (7 bases). Trimming cost V 7 bases and J 1 base, with 10 bases left between them. The germline CDR1 and CDR2 sequences are MDHEN and SYDVKM. The CDR3 is made up of 13 amino acids. DNA of the CDR3: TGTGCCAGCAACAGGGAGGGCCAAGAGACCCAGTACTTC. Encoded protein: CASNREGQETQYF.

Comments on this clone: The sample holds other DNA sequences that translate to the same CDR3. The chain combines TRBV5-1 with TRBJ2-7, with a possible D match to TRBD2 (5 bases). The CDR3 runs to 14 residues. Trimming stripped 1 base from V and 0 bases from J, with 8 bases between. Germline CDR1 is SGHRS and CDR2 is YFSETQ. CDR3 bases: TGCGCCAGCAGCTTGACTGCGGGCTCCTACGAGCAGTACTTC. It specifies CASSLTAGSYEQYF. Based on the CDR3 plus reference TRBV5-1 and TRBJ2-7, the full variable domain is KAGVTQTPRYLIKTRGQQVTLSCSPISGHRSVSWYQQTPGQGLQFLFEYFSETQRNKGNFPGRFSGRQFSNSRSEMNVSTLELGDSALYLCASSLTAGSYEQYFGPGTRLTVT.

For this clone: This sample also contains other DNA sequences that code for the same CDR3. This rearrangement joins TRBV10-3 to TRBJ2-5; no reliable D call. V lost 4 bases, J lost 1 base, and 7 bases lay in between. The CDR3 length is 13 residues. From germline, CDR1 is ENHRY and CDR2 SYGVKD. The CDR3 bases are TGTGCCATCAGTGGGAACAGCCAAGAGACCCAGTACTTC. This sequence encodes CAISGNSQETQYF.

The chain has TRBV5-1 and TRBJ2-3; 14 bases agree with TRBD2. The CDR3 contains 16 residues. With 4 bases clipped from V and 5 bases from J, the junction kept 6 bases outside the gene matches. Germline V lookup: CDR1 SGHRS, CDR2 YFSETQ. CDR3 loop: CASSPGTSGSRDTQYF. In DNA form, the CDR3 reads TGCGCCAGCAGCCCCGGGACTAGCGGGAGTAGAGATACGCAGTATTTT. The full variable domain, rest sourced from reference TRBV5-1 and TRBJ2-3, is KAGVTQTPRYLIKTRGQQVTLSCSPISGHRSVSWYQQTPGQGLQFLFEYFSETQRNKGNFPGRFSGRQFSNSRSEMNVSTLELGDSALYLCASSPGTSGSRDTQYFGPGTRLTVL.

This chain connects TRBV28 to TRBJ2-7; possibly TRBD2 for D (6 bases). The CDR3 consists of 14 residues. CDR1 is MDHEN and CDR2 is SYDVKM in the germline V gene. Trimming removed 2 bases from V and 7 bases from J, with 15 bases in between. The CDR3 loop reads CASSLGRGRGEQYF. In DNA, the CDR3 is TGTGCCAGCAGTTTAGGTCGGGGACGGGGGGAGCAGTACTTC.

This chain connects TRBV9 to TRBJ2-5, with unresolved D. The CDR3 contains 14 residues. CDR1 and CDR2 from the germline V gene are SGDLS and YYNGEE. V was clipped by 0 bases and J by 3 bases, with 9 bases between them. DNA for the CDR3: TGTGCCAGCAGCGTAGGGGTGGCCGAAGAGACCCAGTACTTC. This sequence encodes CASSVGVAEETQYF.

The V gene is TRBV7-3, the J gene TRBJ2-2, with D hard to call. Trimming removed 2 bases from V and 6 bases from J, with 16 bases in between. This CDR3 is built from 16 residues. CDR1 and CDR2 from the germline V gene are SGHTA and FQGTGA. CDR3 loop: CASSLAGVGSAGELFF. CDR3 DNA: TGTGCCAGCAGCTTAGCCGGAGTGGGGTCCGCCGGGGAGCTGTTTTTT. The full variable domain, in which reference TRBV7-3 and TRBJ2-2 provide the parts outside the CDR3, is GAGVSQTPSNKVTEKGKYVELRCDPISGHTALYWYRQSLGQGPEFLIYFQGTGAADDSGLPNDRFFAVRPEGSVSTLKIQRTERGDSAVYLCASSLAGVGSAGELFFGEGSRLTVL.

Of note for this clone: The same CDR3 is also encoded by other DNA sequences in this sample. The chain carries TRBV5-1 and TRBJ1-1; tentative D call: TRBD1 (5 bases). Germline loops: CDR1 SGHRS, CDR2 YFSETQ. The length of the CDR3 is 13 residues. V lost 4 bases to trimming and J lost 6 bases, with 13 bases between them. The CDR3 DNA reads as TGCGCCAGCAGCCTCGACCCCAGGGCTGAAGCTTTCTTT. This codes for CASSLDPRAEAFF.

The rearrangement uses TRBV11-1 and TRBJ2-6; unclear D gene. With 1 base removed from V and 4 bases from J, the gap between germline ends came to 8 bases. The CDR3 covers 15 residues. Per germline, CDR1 SGHAT and CDR2 FQDESV (reference sequence). The CDR3 DNA is TGTGCCAGCAGCTTAGGGGTCGCGGGGGCCAACGTCCTGACTTTC. Its translation: CASSLGVAGANVLTF. Full variable domain (outside the CDR3, taken from reference TRBV11-1 and TRBJ2-6): EAEVAQSPRYKITEKSQAVAFWCDPISGHATLYWYRQILGQGPELLVQFQDESVVDDSQLPKDRFSAERLKGVDSTLKIQPAELGDSAMYLCASSLGVAGANVLTFGAGSRLTVL.

The V call is TRBV6-1, the J call TRBJ2-7; 7 bases match TRBD1. This CDR3 has 15 residues. Germline CDR1 and CDR2: MNHNS and SASEGT. The ends lost 6 bases at V and 6 bases at J; junction bases unmatched: 14. This CDR3 reads CASRRTGGYLGEQYF. CDR3 sequence (DNA): TGTGCCAGCAGAAGGACAGGAGGATATTTGGGCGAGCAGTACTTC.

V gene TRBV5-5 combines with J gene TRBJ2-5; D is ambiguous. Between the trimmed V and J ends, which lost 1 base and 5 bases, there was a span of 12 bases. There are 14 residues in the CDR3. Germline V gene data show CDR1 as SGHKS and CDR2 as YYEKEE (reference sequence). The CDR3 sequence is CASSLPSPRETQYF. For the CDR3, the DNA is TGTGCCAGCAGCTTGCCCTCTCCCAGGGAGACCCAGTACTTC.

This clone was counted between two and nine times. V is TRBV5-1 and J is TRBJ2-5; tentatively, D is TRBD2 (6 bases). The CDR3 runs 14 residues. Germline lookup yields CDR1 SGHRS and CDR2 YFSETQ. Trimming shortened V by 4 bases and J by 5 bases, and 15 bases separated the two germline ends. The CDR3 spells CASSPTPGRETQYF. In nucleotides, the CDR3 is TGCGCCAGCAGCCCGACCCCGGGGAGGGAGACCCAGTACTTC.